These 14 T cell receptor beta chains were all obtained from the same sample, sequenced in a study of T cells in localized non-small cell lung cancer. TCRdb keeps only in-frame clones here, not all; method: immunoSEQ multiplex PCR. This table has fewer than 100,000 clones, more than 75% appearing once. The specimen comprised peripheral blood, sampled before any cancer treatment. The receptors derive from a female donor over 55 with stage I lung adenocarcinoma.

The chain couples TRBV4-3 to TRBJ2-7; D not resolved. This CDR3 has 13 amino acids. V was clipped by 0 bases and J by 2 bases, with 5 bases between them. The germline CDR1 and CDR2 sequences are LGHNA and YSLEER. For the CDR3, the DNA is TGCGCCAGCAGCCAAGATGAGACCTACGAGCAGTACTTC. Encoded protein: CASSQDETYEQYF.

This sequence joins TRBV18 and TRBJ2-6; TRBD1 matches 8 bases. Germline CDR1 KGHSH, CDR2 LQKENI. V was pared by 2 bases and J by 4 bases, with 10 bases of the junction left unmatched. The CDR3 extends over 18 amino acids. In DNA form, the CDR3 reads TGTGCCAGCTCACCATTGCCAGGGGGCCTGACAGGGGCCAACGTCCTGACTTTC. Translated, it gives CASSPLPGGLTGANVLTF.

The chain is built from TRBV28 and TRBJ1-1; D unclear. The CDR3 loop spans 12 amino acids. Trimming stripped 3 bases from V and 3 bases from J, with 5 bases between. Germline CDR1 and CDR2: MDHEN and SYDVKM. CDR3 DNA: TGTGCCAGCAGTTTGGGGTACACTGAAGCTTTCTTT. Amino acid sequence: CASSLGYTEAFF.

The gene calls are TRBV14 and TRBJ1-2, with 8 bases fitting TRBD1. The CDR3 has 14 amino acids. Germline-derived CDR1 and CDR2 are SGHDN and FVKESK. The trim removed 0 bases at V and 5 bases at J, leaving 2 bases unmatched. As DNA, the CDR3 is TGTGCCAGCAGCCAAGAAACAGGGGGGTATGGCTACACCTTC. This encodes CASSQETGGYGYTF. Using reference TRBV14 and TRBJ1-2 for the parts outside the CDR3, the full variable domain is EAGVTQFPSHSVIEKGQTVTLRCDPISGHDNLYWYRRVMGKEIKFLLHFVKESKQDESGMPNNRFLAERTGGTYSTLKVQPAELEDSGVYFCASSQETGGYGYTFGSGTRLTVV.

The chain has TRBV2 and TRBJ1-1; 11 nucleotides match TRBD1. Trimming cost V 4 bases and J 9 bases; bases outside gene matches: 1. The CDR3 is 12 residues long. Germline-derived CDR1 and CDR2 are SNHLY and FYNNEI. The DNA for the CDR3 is TGTGCCAGCAGTGCGGACAGGGGGCAAGCTTTCTTT. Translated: CASSADRGQAFF.

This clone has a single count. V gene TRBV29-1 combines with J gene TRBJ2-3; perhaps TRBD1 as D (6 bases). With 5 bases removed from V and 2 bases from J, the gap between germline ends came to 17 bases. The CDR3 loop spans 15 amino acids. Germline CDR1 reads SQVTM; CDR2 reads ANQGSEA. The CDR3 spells CSVPRGHSYTDTQYF. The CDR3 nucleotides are TGCAGCGTTCCAAGGGGACATAGTTACACAGATACGCAGTATTTT.

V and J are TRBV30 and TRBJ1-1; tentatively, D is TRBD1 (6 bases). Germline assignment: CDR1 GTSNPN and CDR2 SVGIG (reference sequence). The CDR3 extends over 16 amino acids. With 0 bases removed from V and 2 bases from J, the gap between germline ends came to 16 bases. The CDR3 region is CAWSVLGGSPNTEAFF. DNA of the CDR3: TGTGCCTGGAGTGTATTGGGGGGCTCTCCAAACACTGAAGCTTTCTTT.

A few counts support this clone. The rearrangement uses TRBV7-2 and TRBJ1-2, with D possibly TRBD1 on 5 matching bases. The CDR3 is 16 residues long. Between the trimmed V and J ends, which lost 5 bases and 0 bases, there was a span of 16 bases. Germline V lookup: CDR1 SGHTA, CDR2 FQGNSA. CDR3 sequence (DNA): TGTGCCAGCAGCCCGGGTGGGGGTCGGGCTAACTATGGCTACACCTTC. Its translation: CASSPGGGRANYGYTF.

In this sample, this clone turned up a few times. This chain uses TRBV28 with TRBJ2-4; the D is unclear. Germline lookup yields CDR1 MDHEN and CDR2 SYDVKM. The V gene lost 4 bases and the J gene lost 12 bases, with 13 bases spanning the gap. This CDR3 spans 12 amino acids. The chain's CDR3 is CASSSPLGAQYF. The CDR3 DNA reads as TGTGCCAGCAGTTCCCCCCTCGGCGCTCAGTACTTC.

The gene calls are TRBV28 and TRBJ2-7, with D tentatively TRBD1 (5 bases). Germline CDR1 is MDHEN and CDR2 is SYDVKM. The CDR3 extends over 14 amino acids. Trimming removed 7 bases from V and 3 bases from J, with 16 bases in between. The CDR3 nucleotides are TGTGCCAGCAAAGGGGTTACGTTGGTCTACGAGCAGTACTTC. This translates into CASKGVTLVYEQYF.

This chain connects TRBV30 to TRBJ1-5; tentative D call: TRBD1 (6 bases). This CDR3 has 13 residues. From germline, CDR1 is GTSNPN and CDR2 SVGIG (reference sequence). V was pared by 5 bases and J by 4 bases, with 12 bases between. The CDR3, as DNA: TGTGCCTGGGGAGGGGGGGGTAATCAGCCCCAGCATTTT. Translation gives CAWGGGGNQPQHF.

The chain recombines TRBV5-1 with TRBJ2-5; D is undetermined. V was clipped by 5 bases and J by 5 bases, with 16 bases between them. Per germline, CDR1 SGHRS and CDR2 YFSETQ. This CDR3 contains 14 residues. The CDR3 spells CASRDGVLRETQYF. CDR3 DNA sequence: TGCGCCAGCAGGGATGGGGTTCTGAGGGAGACCCAGTACTTC. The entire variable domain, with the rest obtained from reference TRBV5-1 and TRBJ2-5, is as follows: KAGVTQTPRYLIKTRGQQVTLSCSPISGHRSVSWYQQTPGQGLQFLFEYFSETQRNKGNFPGRFSGRQFSNSRSEMNVSTLELGDSALYLCASRDGVLRETQYFGPGTRLLVL.

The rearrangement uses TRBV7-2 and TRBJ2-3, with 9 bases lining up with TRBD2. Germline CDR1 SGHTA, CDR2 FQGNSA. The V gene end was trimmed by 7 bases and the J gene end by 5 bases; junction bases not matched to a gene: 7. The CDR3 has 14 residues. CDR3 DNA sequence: TGTGCCAGCAAGCCGGGACTAGCAGGAGATACGCAGTATTTT. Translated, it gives CASKPGLAGDTQYF.

In DNA, the CDR3 is TGTGCCAGCAGCCAAGATAGGGGCCCACTAGAGACCCAGTACTTC. Protein: CASSQDRGPLETQYF. The chain couples TRBV4-2 to TRBJ2-5; perhaps TRBD1 as D (5 bases). Between the trimmed V and J ends, which lost 0 bases and 4 bases, there was a span of 12 bases. The CDR3 sequence is 15 residues long. The germline gives CDR1 LGHNA, CDR2 YNFKEQ.